This T cell receptor beta chain was sequenced in a study of cytomegalovirus exposure and HLA in healthy donors. Whole-study results and caveats: Researchers reported in a later analysis that a missense DCLRE1C variant was tied to TCR beta V- and J-gene trimming. As was reported, the HLA-A and HLA-B alleles of most subjects were accurately predicted from TCR beta sequences.

This clone was detected only a few times. Its antigen is undetermined. The V segment lost 7 bases and the J segment 3 bases; nucleotides outside the gene matches: 6. Germline values: CDR1 LGHNA, CDR2 YSLEER. This CDR3 has 15 amino acids. With 60 Vbeta and 13 Jbeta primers, the PCR was carried out. The protocol was immunoSEQ multiplex PCR, while the TCRdb copy is restricted to in-frame clones and leaves out a portion. The sample lists roughly 200,000 clones; approximately 85% were seen once. Material: PBMCs. The chain uses TRBV4-3 and TRBJ2-2, with 9 nucleotides matching TRBD1. This TCR was sampled from a girl between 5 and 17 years old in good health and CMV-seropositive. As DNA, the CDR3 is TGCGCCAGCACCCCCGGGACAGGGTACACCGGGGAGCTGTTTTTT. Translating gives CASTPGTGYTGELFF.